These 26 T cell receptor beta chains were sequenced from one sample in a study of regulatory T cells in long-lasting Graves disease. As for time point: newly diagnosed GD, antithyroid drugs for less than 3 months. Making the TCR library involved RNA that had been extracted from PBMCs. Library construction for TCR beta used iRepertoire HTBI primers and Arm-PCR of CDR3 regions. TCRdb analysed the multiplex PCR reads with MiXCR anew, one entry per CDR3 protein. The sample includes roughly 350,000 distinct CDR3 sequences, about 16% seen only once; the top ten take 20% to 25%. The same data also went into a second study, on T cells in Graves' hyperthyroidism and ophthalmopathy.

The sample here was peripheral blood mononuclear cells (PBMCs), taken at new diagnosis, from a patient treated with antithyroid drugs. The receptors here all came from a woman aged 18-29 years with Graves disease.

The chain joins TRBV12-3 or TRBV12-4 to TRBJ1-3; 8 positions agree with TRBD1. Losses at the gene ends were 5 bases for V and 10 bases for J; bases not matched to a gene: 7. This CDR3 has 13 amino acids. The CDR3 loop reads CASSTQGVRTIYF. CDR3 in DNA: TGTGCCAGCAGTACACAGGGGGTGAGGACCATATATTTT.

J is TRBJ2-1 and V is TRBV24-1; D may be TRBD1 (6 bases). V shed 1 base and J shed 4 bases, with 13 bases lying between them. The germline V gene encodes CDR1 KGHDR and CDR2 SFDVKD. The CDR3 contains 16 residues. The CDR3 loop is CATSDLRGQGYNEQFF. The CDR3 nucleotides are TGTGCCACCAGTGATTTACGGGGCCAGGGGTACAATGAGCAGTTCTTC.

This clonotype was counted between two and nine times. At one boundary the junction diverges from the germline segment, which might be a read error. V gene TRBV27 combines with J gene TRBJ2-1, with D perhaps TRBD2 (5 bases). CDR1 MNHEY and CDR2 SMNVEV come from the germline V gene (reference sequence). This CDR3 spans 15 amino acids. The CDR3 loop is CASSSGGPVYNGQFF. CDR3 in DNA: TGTGCCAGCAGTTCGGGCGGGCCAGTGTACAATGGGCAGTTCTTC.

This clonotype was found a few times. The chain is built from TRBV12-3 or TRBV12-4 and TRBJ1-1; 7 bases map to TRBD1. Trimming removed 6 bases from V and 5 bases from J; junction bases left unmatched: 9. The CDR3 is 14 residues long. In DNA form, the CDR3 reads TGTGCCAGCAGCAGACAGGGAGGCTGGACTGAAGCTTTCTTT. The encoded protein is CASSRQGGWTEAFF.

This clonotype was observed at least ten times. V is TRBV2 and J is TRBJ1-1, with 9 bases that match TRBD1. V was pared by 6 bases and J by 7 bases, with 6 bases of the junction left unmatched. This CDR3 is 13 amino acids long. Germline V gives CDR1 SNHLY, CDR2 FYNNEI. CDR3 sequence: CASRTNRGLEAFF. CDR3 in DNA: TGTGCCAGCAGAACGAACAGGGGGCTTGAAGCTTTCTTT.

This clonotype was seen ten or more times. The chain carries TRBV3-1 and TRBJ2-3; D is undetermined. V lost 2 bases and J 5 bases, leaving 5 bases between the germline ends. CDR1 and CDR2 from the germline V gene are LGHDT and YNNKEL (reference sequence). The CDR3 extends over 12 amino acids. Written as DNA, the CDR3 is TGTGCCAGCAGCCAACTGGGAGATACGCAGTATTTT. It translates to CASSQLGDTQYF.

This clonotype was recorded at least ten times. This sequence joins TRBV9 and TRBJ2-3; 7 bases line up with TRBD2. Germline assignment: CDR1 SGDLS and CDR2 YYNGEE. This CDR3 has 13 amino acids. V shed 3 bases and J 6 bases; nucleotides not matched to a gene: 4. CDR3 DNA: TGTGCCAGCAGCGCTACTAGCGTCGATACGCAGTATTTT. Its protein is CASSATSVDTQYF.

This clonotype was counted many times. This chain connects TRBV16 to TRBJ2-5; 7 nucleotides line up with TRBD1. The germline gives CDR1 KGHSY, CDR2 FQNENV. The CDR3 has 16 amino acids. Trimming took 8 bases from V and 2 from J; bases not matched to a gene: 14. The CDR3 region is CASGYRQGRGQETQYF. The CDR3 nucleotides are TGTGCCAGCGGATACAGACAGGGCCGGGGACAAGAGACCCAGTACTTC.

This clonotype has a count of ten or more. This rearrangement joins TRBV5-1 to TRBJ2-5, with a tentative D call TRBD2 (6 bases). V lost 4 bases, J lost 2 bases, and 12 bases lay in between. The CDR3 runs 14 residues. CDR1 is SGHRS, CDR2 YFSETQ, per germline. Here the CDR3 DNA reads TGCGCCAGCAGCGCGGGGCCACAACAAGAGACCCAGTACTTC. This encodes CASSAGPQQETQYF.

This clonotype was counted between two and nine times. Written as DNA, the CDR3 is TGTGCCAGCAGTTCCCGGGCCACCGGGGAGCTGTTTTTT. It yields the protein CASSSRATGELFF. The chain combines TRBV6-5 with TRBJ2-2, with D unresolved. CDR1 MNHEY and CDR2 SVGAGI come from the germline V gene. Trimming shortened V by 4 bases and J by 4 bases, and 7 bases separated the two germline ends. The CDR3 has 13 residues.

Worth noting for this clonotype: Likely a read error: the CDR3 ends without its conserved phenylalanine or tryptophan. The V and J genes are TRBV3-1 and TRBJ1-1; D call uncertain. V lost 0 bases and J 2 bases, leaving 4 bases between the germline ends. The CDR3 sequence is 13 residues long. Germline V gives CDR1 LGHDT, CDR2 YNNKEL (reference sequence). CDR3 loop: CASSQDANTEAFL. The CDR3 coding sequence is TGTGCCAGCAGCCAAGACGCTAACACTGAAGCTTTCTTA.

The chain employs TRBV6-4 and TRBJ2-1, with 9 positions matching TRBD1. Looked up from germline, CDR1 is MRHNA and CDR2 is SNTAGT. The CDR3 is 14 amino acids. J lost 7 bases, V lost 6 bases, and 7 bases had no gene match. The CDR3, as DNA: TGTGCCAGCAGGGAGAGACAGGGGGGGAATGAGCAGTTCTTC. As protein: CASRERQGGNEQFF.

The chain carries TRBV30 and TRBJ2-2; D not resolved. V was shortened by 3 bases and J by 3 bases, with 20 bases between the two germline ends. This CDR3 is built from 17 residues. Per germline, CDR1 GTSNPN and CDR2 SVGIG (reference sequence). CDR3 residues: CAWRRAGSRVHTGELFF. The DNA of the CDR3 is TGTGCCTGGAGGCGAGCAGGCTCGCGTGTGCACACCGGGGAGCTGTTTTTT. The full variable domain, in which reference TRBV30 and TRBJ2-2 provide the parts outside the CDR3, is SQTIHQWPATLVQPVGSPLSLECTVEGTSNPNLYWYRQAAGRGLQLLFYSVGIGQISSEVPQNLSASRPQDRQFILSSKKLLLSDSGFYLCAWRRAGSRVHTGELFFGEGSRLTVL.

This clonotype was detected a few times. The CDR3 region is CARPGQGFFTEAFF. CDR3 bases: TGTGCCAGACCGGGACAGGGGTTCTTCACTGAAGCTTTCTTT. The gene calls are TRBV9 and TRBJ1-1, with 10 positions matching TRBD1. The CDR3 totals 14 residues. The junction had 8 bases not matched to a gene; V was cut back by 8 bases and J by 4 bases. The germline V gene has CDR1 SGDLS and CDR2 YYNGEE. Together with reference TRBV9 and TRBJ1-1, the CDR3 gives the full variable domain: DSGVTQTPKHLITATGQRVTLRCSPRSGDLSVYWYQQSLDQGLQFLIQYYNGEERAKGNILERFSAQQFPDLHSELNLSSLELGDSALYFCARPGQGFFTEAFFGQGTRLTVV.

In this sample, this clonotype turned up many times. The gene calls are TRBV2 and TRBJ2-7; D not resolved. V gave up 3 bases and J gave up 5 bases, with 11 bases separating them. Germline CDR1 reads SNHLY; CDR2 reads FYNNEI. CDR3 length: 13 residues. The CDR3 loop is CASSDRRYDEQYF. Written as DNA, the CDR3 is TGTGCCAGCAGTGATAGGAGATACGACGAGCAGTACTTC. The full variable domain, rest sourced from reference TRBV2 and TRBJ2-7, is EPEVTQTPSHQVTQMGQEVILRCVPISNHLYFYWYRQILGQKVEFLVSFYNNEISEKSEIFDDQFSVERPDGSNFTLKIRSTKLEDSAMYFCASSDRRYDEQYFGPGTRLTVT.

Many counts were recorded for this clonotype. A junction boundary mismatches the germline segment, possibly from a read error. This chain joins TRBV5-1 and TRBJ2-2; no clear D gene. Per the germline V gene, CDR1 is SGHRS and CDR2 is YFSETQ. The CDR3 is 14 residues long. CDR3 coding DNA: TGTGCCAGCAGCTTGGGCAGGAACACCGGGGAGCTGTTTTTT. This encodes CASSLGRNTGELFF.

This clonotype was picked up many times. The gene calls are TRBV10-1 and TRBJ2-3, with D possibly called TRBD1 or TRBD2 (5 bases each). CDR3 length: 17 residues. The germline gives CDR1 WNHNN, CDR2 SYGVQD (reference sequence). V lost 6 bases, J lost 2 bases, and 21 bases lay in between. For the CDR3, the DNA is TGCGCCAGCAGCCGGGAACGGACACCCCGGAACACAGATACGCAGTATTTT. Encoded protein: CASSRERTPRNTDTQYF.

To note about this clonotype: A much larger clone is a single base away; this may be a read error. The gene calls are TRBV18 and TRBJ2-3, with D possibly being TRBD1 (6 bases). The J call is doubtful: the DNA matches TRBJ2-7 better. CDR1 is KGHSH, CDR2 LQKENI, per germline. The CDR3 loop spans 15 amino acids. The CDR3 region is CASSPPGTRLNEQYF. The CDR3 nucleotides read TGTGCCAGCTCACCACCTGGGACAAGACTCAATGAGCAGTACTTC.

This clonotype was detected ten times or more. V is TRBV28 and J is TRBJ1-2; TRBD1 aligns across 7 bases. Germline-derived CDR1 and CDR2 are MDHEN and SYDVKM. The ends lost 5 bases at V and 3 bases at J; junction bases unmatched: 12. The CDR3 has 16 amino acids. CDR3 protein: CASSIPNRGSDYGYTF. Here the CDR3 DNA reads TGTGCCAGCAGTATACCTAACAGGGGTTCGGACTATGGCTACACCTTC.

The V and J genes are TRBV2 and TRBJ2-6; D is perhaps TRBD1 or TRBD2 (6 bases each). CDR1 is SNHLY, CDR2 FYNNEI, per germline. Trimming left V 4 bases short and J 4 bases short, with 11 bases between. The CDR3 consists of 15 residues. Written as DNA, the CDR3 is TGTGCCAGCAGTGTTTCGGGGGCGGGGGCCAACGTCCTGACTTTC. It translates to CASSVSGAGANVLTF.

This clonotype was picked up many times. This chain connects TRBV28 to TRBJ1-1, with 7 positions matching TRBD1. Germline CDR1 reads MDHEN; CDR2 reads SYDVKM. This CDR3 contains 11 residues. V lost 4 bases and J lost 14; bases outside the gene matches: 7. The CDR3 is CASSSWRGRFF. The CDR3 bases are TGTGCCAGCAGTTCCTGGAGGGGGCGATTCTTT.

The chain joins TRBV4-2 to TRBJ1-1; D possibly corresponds to TRBD1 (5 bases). This CDR3 has 14 residues. V dropped 5 bases and J dropped 5 bases, with 15 bases sitting between them. Germline loops: CDR1 LGHNA, CDR2 YNFKEQ. CDR3 nucleotides: TGTGCCAGCAGCTACACAGGAGTAAGGACTGAAGCTTTCTTT. Translation gives CASSYTGVRTEAFF.

A note on this clonotype: Given a far larger clone just one base away, this is likely a sequencing read error. The chain carries TRBV6-2 or TRBV6-3 and TRBJ1-2, with D hard to call. V shed 8 bases and J shed 4 bases, with 26 bases lying between them. The CDR3 contains 17 residues. The germline V gene has CDR1 MNHEY and CDR2 SVGEGT. The CDR3 spells CASGEGLWTQAPYGYTF. Written as DNA, the CDR3 is TGTGCCAGCGGTGAAGGGTTGTGGACGCAGGCCCCCTATGGCTACACCTTC.

CDR3 bases: TGCGCCAGCAGCCATACCGGGGGTAGACAGGGGGCACATGGCTACACCTTC. This sequence encodes CASSHTGGRQGAHGYTF. V usage is TRBV4-1 and J usage is TRBJ1-2; 10 bases match TRBD1. The CDR3 is made up of 17 amino acids. Germline V lookup: CDR1 MGHRA, CDR2 YSYEKL. The trim removed 3 bases at V and 6 bases at J, leaving 13 bases unmatched.

The sample holds many counts of this clonotype. The chain is built from TRBV11-2 and TRBJ2-7; TRBD1 matches 9 bases. V dropped 6 bases and J dropped 5; count of bases not matched to a gene: 8. Germline V gene lookup returns CDR1 SGHAT and CDR2 FQNNGV. This CDR3 has 14 residues. CDR3 sequence: CASRLTGGPHEQYF. The CDR3, as DNA: TGTGCCAGCAGGTTGACAGGGGGTCCCCACGAGCAGTACTTC.

This clonotype was picked up many times. This sequence joins TRBV7-8 and TRBJ2-7; D is unresolved. Germline lookup yields CDR1 SGHVS and CDR2 FQNEAQ. CDR3 length: 13 amino acids. The V end lost 0 bases, the J end lost 3 bases, and 6 bases lay between the germline ends. Here the CDR3 reads CASSLAQDYEQYF. CDR3 nucleotide sequence: TGTGCCAGCAGCTTAGCGCAAGACTACGAGCAGTACTTC. Supplemented by reference TRBV7-8 and TRBJ2-7, the full variable domain reads GAGVSQSPRYKVAKRGQDVALRCDPISGHVSLFWYQQALGQGPEFLTYFQNEAQLDKSGLPSDRFFAERPEGSVSTLKIQRTQQEDSAVYLCASSLAQDYEQYFGPGTRLTVT.